This T cell receptor (beta chain) was retrieved from a study of cytomegalovirus exposure and HLA in healthy donors. Germline V gene lookup returns CDR1 MNHEY and CDR2 SMNVEV (reference sequence). Trimming removed 8 bases from V and 0 bases from J, with 11 bases in between. The CDR3 totals 14 residues. This table comes from immunoSEQ multiplex PCR, and its TCRdb copy is limited to in-frame clones, with some not included. Of about 70,000 clones in the sample, 80% to 95% are singletons; the top ten hold under 5.5%. This clone has only one observation. The chain recombines TRBV27 with TRBJ1-3; a possible D gene is TRBD1 (6 bases). This clonotype was obtained from a man between 18 and 35 years old in good health and CMV-seropositive. Sample: PBMCs. The CDR3 sequence: CASGQQGSGNTIYF. In DNA, the CDR3 is TGTGCCAGCGGACAACAGGGCTCTGGAAACACCATATATTTT.